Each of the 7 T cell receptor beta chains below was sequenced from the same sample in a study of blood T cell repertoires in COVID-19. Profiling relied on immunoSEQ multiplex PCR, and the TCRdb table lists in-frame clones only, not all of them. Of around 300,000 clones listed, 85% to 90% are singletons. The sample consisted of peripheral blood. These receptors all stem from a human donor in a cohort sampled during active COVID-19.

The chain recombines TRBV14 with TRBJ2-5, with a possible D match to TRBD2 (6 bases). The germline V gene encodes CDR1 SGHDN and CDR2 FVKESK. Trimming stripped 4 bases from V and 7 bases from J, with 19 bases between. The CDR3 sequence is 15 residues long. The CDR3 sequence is CASSPLRLGTRTQYF. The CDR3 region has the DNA TGTGCCAGCAGCCCTCTCCGACTAGGCACACGGACCCAGTACTTC. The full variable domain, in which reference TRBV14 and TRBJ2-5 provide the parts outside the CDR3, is EAGVTQFPSHSVIEKGQTVTLRCDPISGHDNLYWYRRVMGKEIKFLLHFVKESKQDESGMPNNRFLAERTGGTYSTLKVQPAELEDSGVYFCASSPLRLGTRTQYFGPGTRLLVL.

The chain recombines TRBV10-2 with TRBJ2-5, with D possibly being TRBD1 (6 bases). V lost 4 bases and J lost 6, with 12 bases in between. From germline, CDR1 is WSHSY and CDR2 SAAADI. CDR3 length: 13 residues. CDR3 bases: TGCGCCAGCAGTGTTACAGGACAGCAGACCCAGTACTTC. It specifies CASSVTGQQTQYF.

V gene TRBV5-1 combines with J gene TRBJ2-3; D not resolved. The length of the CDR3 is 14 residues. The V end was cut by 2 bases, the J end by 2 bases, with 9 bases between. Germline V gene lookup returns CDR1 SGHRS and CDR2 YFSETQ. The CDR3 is CASSFSSYTDTQYF. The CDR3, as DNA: TGCGCCAGCAGCTTTTCAAGCTACACAGATACGCAGTATTTT.

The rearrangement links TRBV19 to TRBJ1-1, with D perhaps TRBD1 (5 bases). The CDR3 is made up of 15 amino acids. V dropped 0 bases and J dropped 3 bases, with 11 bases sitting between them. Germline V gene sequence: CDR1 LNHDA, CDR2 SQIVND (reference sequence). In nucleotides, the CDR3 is TGTGCCAGTAGTATAGACGCCGGGACTCACACTGAAGCTTTCTTT. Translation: CASSIDAGTHTEAFF.

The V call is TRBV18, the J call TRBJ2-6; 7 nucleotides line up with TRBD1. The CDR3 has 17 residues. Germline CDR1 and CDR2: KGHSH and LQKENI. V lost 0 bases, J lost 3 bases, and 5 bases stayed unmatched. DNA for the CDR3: TGTGCCAGCTCACCACCGAGGGGGCGAGGTGGGGCCAACGTCCTGACTTTC. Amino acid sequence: CASSPPRGRGGANVLTF.

CDR3 nucleotides: TGTGCCACCAGTAAACGGACTAGCGGGAGGCTAACAGATACGCAGTATTTT. This gives the protein CATSKRTSGRLTDTQYF. The chain joins TRBV24-1 to TRBJ2-3; 14 bases agree with TRBD2. After removal of 6 bases from V and 3 bases from J, the junction contained 7 bases not matched to a gene. Per the germline V gene, CDR1 is KGHDR and CDR2 is SFDVKD. The length of the CDR3 is 17 residues.

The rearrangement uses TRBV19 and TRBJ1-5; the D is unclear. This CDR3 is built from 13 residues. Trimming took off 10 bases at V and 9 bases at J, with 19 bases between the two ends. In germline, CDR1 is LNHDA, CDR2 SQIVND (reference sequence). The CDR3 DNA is TGTGCCACCTCTACCGAACAGCGGGTGCCCCAGCATTTT. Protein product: CATSTEQRVPQHF.